A single T cell receptor (beta chain) is shown here with its context. This record belongs to a study of response to subunit inactivated influenza vaccine. TCRdb reprocessed the RT-PCR reads with MiXCR, giving one entry per CDR3 protein. The sample yields approximately 250,000 distinct CDR3 sequences, more than 9% seen once. V shed 2 bases, J shed 4 bases, and the junction held 7 bases outside the gene matches. Germline CDR1 is SGHTA and CDR2 is FQGNSA. CDR3 length equals 15 residues. The chain has TRBV7-2 and TRBJ2-7, with 8 positions matching TRBD1. The source material was non-naive T cells sorted from PBMCs, sampled around two weeks before vaccination. The source of this sequence is a man over 45 who received an inactivated influenza vaccine. CDR3: CASSLLDRDGYEQYF. CDR3 DNA: TGTGCCAGCAGCTTACTGGACAGGGATGGTTACGAGCAGTACTTC.